This record covers a single TCR beta chain. The antigen it binds to is not known. No qualities accompany the bases; no much larger clone lies one base away. In Seattle, one collaborating source enrolled patients while the infection was active and tracked those patients longitudinally over the course of disease. Collaborating institutions collected whole blood in K2EDTA tubes following their own protocols. For TCRbeta analysis, collaborators shipped samples in one of three forms: frozen whole blood, isolated PBMCs, or DNA extracted from either of those sample types. The data are from a study of blood T cell repertoires in COVID-19 (dated by TCRdb to about 2020). Regarding the complete study: Collaborator samples came from the United States, Italy and Spain and covered acute and convalescent phases of COVID-19. A de-identified subject ID, COVID-19 status, age in years and sex were almost always included in the sample metadata. Samples were obtained from the ongoing ImmuneRACE study (first 160 participants) and from some 1,300 subjects provided by 6 global collaborators. The dataset comprised deeply sampled blood TCRbeta repertoires from subjects exposed to, actively infected with, or recovered from COVID-19. The prospective study material was composed of cDNA or gDNA derived from T cells, B-cell-depleted T cells, or PBMCs. HLA class I and class II types, where available, came from metadata supplied by the sample provider rather than from assay-based typing. The repertoires were released in a freely available public database meant as a resource for research on the immune response to SARS-CoV-2. Study-level results and caveats: The amount of clinical and demographic metadata varied by source and participant and was provided uncurated.

TCRbeta CDR3 regions were amplified from genomic DNA by means of the immunoSEQ Assay, a bias-controlled multiplex PCR. In the authors' own workflow: Nucleated cell counts per sample were estimated from amplification of reference gene primers within the assay. To quantify the absolute abundance of each unique TCRbeta CDR3 rearrangement, sequence reads were collapsed and filtered. Productive Simpson clonality was computed per sample as the square root of Simpson's diversity index over productive rearrangements. TCRdb retrieved this table from immuneACCESS and kept in-frame rearrangements only. Not all clones are present; in checked studies, unresolved V genes account for under half, and no reason is known for the remainder. D and trimming were read from the DNA, whereas the V and J calls and clone size are those reported in that table. Counted in this sample were approximately 230,000 clones; around 89% of them appeared once. The ten largest clones capture around 6.5% of the sample.

V has 2 bases trimmed and J has 15 bases trimmed; junction bases matching no gene number 7. From the germline V gene, CDR1 is MRHNA and CDR2 is SNTAGT. Inclusive of the bounding cysteine and phenylalanine, the CDR3 is 13 residues long. Just CDR3 DNA is preserved here, 39 bases in frame from base 1. This clonotype originated in a woman in her 30s with COVID-19, enrolled during active disease. The rearranged chain carries TRBV6-4 and TRBJ2-1, and 10 junctional nucleotides match TRBD2. The sequenced sample was peripheral blood. The encoded CDR3 is CASSDRLAGARFF. The DNA sequence is as follows: TGTGCCAGCAGTGACCGGCTAGCGGGGGCACGGTTCTTC.